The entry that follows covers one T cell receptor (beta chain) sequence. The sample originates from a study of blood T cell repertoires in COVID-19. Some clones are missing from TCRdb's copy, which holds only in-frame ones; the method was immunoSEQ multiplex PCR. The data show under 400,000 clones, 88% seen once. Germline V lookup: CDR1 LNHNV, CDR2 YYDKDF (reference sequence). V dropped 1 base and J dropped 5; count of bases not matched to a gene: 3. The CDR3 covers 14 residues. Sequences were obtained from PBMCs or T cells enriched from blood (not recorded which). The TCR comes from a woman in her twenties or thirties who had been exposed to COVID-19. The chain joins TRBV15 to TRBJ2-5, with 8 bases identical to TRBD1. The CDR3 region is CATSRVTGGETQYF. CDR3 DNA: TGTGCCACCAGCAGAGTCACAGGGGGGGAGACCCAGTACTTC.